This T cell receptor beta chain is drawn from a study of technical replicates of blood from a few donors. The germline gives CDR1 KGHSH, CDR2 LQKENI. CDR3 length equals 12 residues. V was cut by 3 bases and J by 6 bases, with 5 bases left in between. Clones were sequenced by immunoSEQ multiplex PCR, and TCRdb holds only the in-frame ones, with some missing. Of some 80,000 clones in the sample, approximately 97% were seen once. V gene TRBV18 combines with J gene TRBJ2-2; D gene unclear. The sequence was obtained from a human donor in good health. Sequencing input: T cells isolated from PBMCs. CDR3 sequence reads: CASSPSSGELFF. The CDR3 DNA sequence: TGTGCCAGCTCACCGTCATCCGGGGAGCTGTTTTTT.